The T cell receptor beta chain under discussion was sequenced for a study of T cell changes during pregnancy in multiple sclerosis. Trimming cost V 5 bases and J 2 bases; bases outside gene matches: 16. CDR1 is SGDLS and CDR2 is YYNGEE in the germline V gene. There are 17 residues in the CDR3. Sequencing was performed with immunoSEQ multiplex PCR; in TCRdb, only in-frame clones are kept and a portion is missing. In the table there are just over 65,000 clones, about 90% of which are singletons. Material: peripheral blood, obtained in the second trimester of pregnancy. This TCR derives from a female donor with multiple sclerosis, enrolled in a pregnancy study. This sequence joins TRBV9 and TRBJ2-7; 7 bases match TRBD1. CDR3 in amino acids: CASRIVQYGDSAYEQYF. CDR3 bases: TGTGCCAGCAGAATAGTCCAATATGGGGACAGCGCCTACGAGCAGTACTTC.